The rows below give T cell receptor beta chains drawn from one sample of a study of T and B cells in COVID-19 patients. TCRdb re-called the multiplex PCR reads through MiXCR, storing one row per CDR3 protein. The sample lists about 1,000 distinct CDR3 sequences, approximately 22% occurring once. The sample taken for sequencing was blood. These receptors were collected from a human donor with active COVID-19. The donor label of this sample is uncertain. CDR3s include the opening cysteine and the closing phenylalanine or tryptophan. The order of the fields is J gene, V gene, D gene, clone size, CDR3 DNA, CDR3 protein. The D gene is left open where the match is weak. A row's size may be missing; if present it is once, few, many or a size class.

j_gene: TRBJ2-1
v_gene: TRBV19
d_gene: -
abundance: large
CDR3nt: TGTGCCAGTAGTTCCCAACTGGGGACTGGCAATGAGCAGTTCTTC
CDR3aa: CASSSQLGTGNEQFF

j_gene: TRBJ2-1
v_gene: TRBV20-1
d_gene: TRBD2
abundance: -
CDR3nt: TGCAGTGCTAGAGGGCCTATGGGGGGGAAGGTTAATGAGCAGTTCTTC
CDR3aa: CSARGPMGGKVNEQFF

j_gene: TRBJ2-1
v_gene: TRBV11-1
d_gene: TRBD2
abundance: medium-sized
CDR3nt: TGTGCCAGCAGCTTAGAGTCTATCGGGGGGTGGGACAATGAGCAGTTCTTC
CDR3aa: CASSLESIGGWDNEQFF

j_gene: TRBJ2-1
v_gene: TRBV6-2/TRBV6-3
d_gene: TRBD2
abundance: medium-sized
CDR3nt: TGTGCCAGCAGTGACTGGGGGAGACTAGCGGGAGGGGAGCAGTTCTTC
CDR3aa: CASSDWGRLAGGEQFF

j_gene: TRBJ2-1
v_gene: TRBV6-2/TRBV6-3
d_gene: -
abundance: medium-sized
CDR3nt: TGTGCCAGCAGTTACTCGAATTCGGGACTCCGACAGCAGTTCTTC
CDR3aa: CASSYSNSGLRQQFF

j_gene: TRBJ2-7
v_gene: TRBV20-1
d_gene: TRBD1
abundance: -
CDR3nt: TGCAGTGCTAACCGGGACAGGGGCTACGAGCAGTACTTC
CDR3aa: CSANRDRGYEQYF

j_gene: TRBJ1-6
v_gene: TRBV11-2
d_gene: -
abundance: few
CDR3nt: TGTGCCAGCAGCTTAGGGGAAGGGAATTCACCCCTCCACTTT
CDR3aa: CASSLGEGNSPLHF

j_gene: TRBJ2-2
v_gene: TRBV18
d_gene: TRBD2
abundance: large
CDR3nt: TGTGCCAGCTCACCACTAGATGTGGAACTAGCGGGAGATGTCACCGGGGAGCTGTTTTTT
CDR3aa: CASSPLDVELAGDVTGELFF

j_gene: TRBJ1-3
v_gene: TRBV6-1
d_gene: -
abundance: -
CDR3nt: TGTGCCGTCCAAAAGAATGTGGGGGGGCGGTTAGGAAACACCATATATTTT
CDR3aa: CAVQKNVGGRLGNTIYF

j_gene: TRBJ2-1
v_gene: TRBV20-1
d_gene: TRBD2
abundance: -
CDR3nt: TGCAGTGCTAGAGCACGGCTAGCGGGTGCCGCTAGCTCCTACAATGAGCAGTTCTTC
CDR3aa: CSARARLAGAASSYNEQFF

j_gene: TRBJ2-5
v_gene: TRBV29-1
d_gene: -
abundance: large
CDR3nt: TGCAGCGTTGAGACACAGGCTCAAGAGACCCAGTACTTC
CDR3aa: CSVETQAQETQYF

j_gene: TRBJ2-5
v_gene: TRBV19
d_gene: -
abundance: large
CDR3nt: TGTGCCAGTAGTATGAAAGGGTCTCTAGAGACCCAGTACTTC
CDR3aa: CASSMKGSLETQYF

j_gene: TRBJ2-1
v_gene: TRBV6-2/TRBV6-3
d_gene: TRBD2
abundance: medium-sized
CDR3nt: TGTGCCAGCAGACCTCCTAGCGGACGGAACAATGAGCAGTTCTTC
CDR3aa: CASRPPSGRNNEQFF

j_gene: TRBJ2-5
v_gene: TRBV12-3/TRBV12-4
d_gene: TRBD2
abundance: medium-sized
CDR3nt: TGTGCCAGCAGCCTGCCGGGACTAGTGGAGACCCAGTACTTC
CDR3aa: CASSLPGLVETQYF

j_gene: TRBJ2-1
v_gene: TRBV4-3
d_gene: TRBD2
abundance: many
CDR3nt: TGCGCCAGCAGCCAAGTTTCCCTTCCTACGGGAGGGAACAATGAGCAGTTCTTC
CDR3aa: CASSQVSLPTGGNNEQFF

j_gene: TRBJ1-5
v_gene: TRBV5-8
d_gene: -
abundance: -
CDR3nt: TGTGCCAGCAGCCCCACCGGTGTGGGGGGAAGGAATCAGCCCCAGCATTTT
CDR3aa: CASSPTGVGGRNQPQHF

j_gene: TRBJ1-1
v_gene: TRBV6-2/TRBV6-3
d_gene: -
abundance: few
CDR3nt: TGTGCCAGCAGTTACGACAGATCTTCGACTGAAGCTTTCTTT
CDR3aa: CASSYDRSSTEAFF

j_gene: TRBJ1-5
v_gene: TRBV6-6
d_gene: -
abundance: medium-sized
CDR3nt: TGTGCCAGCACCGAATGGGGCCAGCCCCAGCATTTT
CDR3aa: CASTEWGQPQHF

j_gene: TRBJ1-3
v_gene: TRBV7-2
d_gene: TRBD1
abundance: -
CDR3nt: TGTGCCAGCAGGGACAGGGGTCTCTCTGGAAACACCATATATTTT
CDR3aa: CASRDRGLSGNTIYF

j_gene: TRBJ2-1
v_gene: TRBV11-1
d_gene: -
abundance: -
CDR3nt: TGTGCCAGCAGCCCACGGAGGGGCGAATTCTCCTACGGGGAGCAGTTCTTT
CDR3aa: CASSPRRGEFSYGEQFF

j_gene: TRBJ2-7
v_gene: TRBV6-5
d_gene: -
abundance: -
CDR3nt: TGTGCCAGCCGAAGGGGGACGGACCACCTCAGGCAGTACTTC
CDR3aa: CASRRGTDHLRQYF

j_gene: TRBJ2-2
v_gene: TRBV11-2
d_gene: -
abundance: medium-sized
CDR3nt: TGTGCCAGCAGCTTAAGCCACCGTATGCCCGGGGAGCTGTTTTTT
CDR3aa: CASSLSHRMPGELFF

j_gene: TRBJ2-1
v_gene: TRBV7-4
d_gene: -
abundance: -
CDR3nt: TGTGCCAGGCCCGTGGGGTGGGATGAGCAGTTCTTC
CDR3aa: CARPVGWDEQFF

j_gene: TRBJ2-3
v_gene: TRBV29-1
d_gene: TRBD2
abundance: large
CDR3nt: TGCAGCGTTCTGACTAGCGGGAGGAATACGCAGTATTTT
CDR3aa: CSVLTSGRNTQYF

j_gene: TRBJ2-3
v_gene: TRBV27
d_gene: TRBD2
abundance: medium-sized
CDR3nt: TGTGCCAGCAGTTTAGAGCGGGAGAGCACAGATACGCAGTATTTT
CDR3aa: CASSLERESTDTQYF

j_gene: TRBJ1-5
v_gene: TRBV27
d_gene: -
abundance: medium-sized
CDR3nt: TGTGCCAGCAGTTTATTCTGGACCGCAAGCAATCAGCCCCAGCATTTT
CDR3aa: CASSLFWTASNQPQHF

j_gene: TRBJ2-6
v_gene: TRBV7-3
d_gene: -
abundance: few
CDR3nt: TGTGCCAGCAGCGGAAGCTCTGGGGCCAACGTCCTGACTTTC
CDR3aa: CASSGSSGANVLTF

j_gene: TRBJ1-1
v_gene: TRBV18
d_gene: -
abundance: medium-sized
CDR3nt: TGTGCCAGCTCACCACCGTCACAGTCCGGAACTGAAGCTTTCTTT
CDR3aa: CASSPPSQSGTEAFF

j_gene: TRBJ2-1
v_gene: TRBV20-1
d_gene: TRBD2
abundance: many
CDR3nt: TGCAGTGCCCCCCTGCCCGGGAGGGTGAATGAGCAGTTCTTC
CDR3aa: CSAPLPGRVNEQFF

j_gene: TRBJ2-7
v_gene: TRBV7-4
d_gene: -
abundance: once
CDR3nt: TGTGCTAGTGGTTTGGCCTACAACAGGGTTTCCTACGAGCAGTACTTC
CDR3aa: CASGLAYNRVSYEQYF

j_gene: TRBJ1-1
v_gene: TRBV30
d_gene: -
abundance: many
CDR3nt: TGTGCCTGGAGTGTACAACAGCGATTGAACACTGAAGCTTTCTTT
CDR3aa: CAWSVQQRLNTEAFF

j_gene: TRBJ1-1
v_gene: TRBV5-4
d_gene: -
abundance: medium-sized
CDR3nt: TGTGCCAGCAGCTTGCTAGCAGGCGCGAACACTGAAGCTTTCTTT
CDR3aa: CASSLLAGANTEAFF

j_gene: TRBJ1-1
v_gene: TRBV6-2/TRBV6-3
d_gene: -
abundance: many
CDR3nt: TGTGCCAGCAGTTACGAAGCAAACACTGAAGCTTTCTTT
CDR3aa: CASSYEANTEAFF

j_gene: TRBJ1-1
v_gene: TRBV15
d_gene: -
abundance: few
CDR3nt: TGTGCCACCAGGAGGATCTCCCTGGGCACTGAAGCTTTCTTT
CDR3aa: CATRRISLGTEAFF

j_gene: TRBJ1-2
v_gene: TRBV30
d_gene: -
abundance: medium-sized
CDR3nt: TGTGCCTGGAGTGTAGGATTCTTTGGCTACACCTTC
CDR3aa: CAWSVGFFGYTF

j_gene: TRBJ2-7
v_gene: TRBV20-1
d_gene: -
abundance: -
CDR3nt: TGCAGTGCTGCACCTGTCGGCTACGAGCAGTACTTC
CDR3aa: CSAAPVGYEQYF

j_gene: TRBJ1-1
v_gene: TRBV6-2/TRBV6-3
d_gene: -
abundance: medium-sized
CDR3nt: TGTGCCAGCAGTTACTCGACTGGCAGGGCCGTTAGGCTTAACACTGAAGCTTTCTTT
CDR3aa: CASSYSTGRAVRLNTEAFF

j_gene: TRBJ1-2
v_gene: TRBV4-1
d_gene: TRBD1
abundance: -
CDR3nt: TGCGCCAGCAGCCAAGATCTTGGGACAGGGGGCGCGAGTGGCTACACCTTC
CDR3aa: CASSQDLGTGGASGYTF

j_gene: TRBJ2-5
v_gene: TRBV6-5
d_gene: -
abundance: medium-sized
CDR3nt: TGTGCCAGCATGGTCCTGGAACAAGAGACCCAGTACTTC
CDR3aa: CASMVLEQETQYF

j_gene: TRBJ2-3
v_gene: TRBV27
d_gene: -
abundance: medium-sized
CDR3nt: TGTGCCAGCAGTTTAGCGCGCGGGAAGGGCACAGATACGCAGTATTTT
CDR3aa: CASSLARGKGTDTQYF

j_gene: TRBJ1-1
v_gene: TRBV20-1
d_gene: -
abundance: -
CDR3nt: TGCAGTGCTAGAACCCCAAGTCACACTGAAGCTTTCTTT
CDR3aa: CSARTPSHTEAFF

j_gene: TRBJ2-3
v_gene: TRBV29-1
d_gene: TRBD2
abundance: large
CDR3nt: TGCAGCGTTGAACGGGGGGTTTTT
CDR3aa: CSVERGVF

j_gene: TRBJ1-2
v_gene: TRBV7-6
d_gene: TRBD1
abundance: medium-sized
CDR3nt: TGTGCCAGCAGCCCGCGGACAGGCCGACCCCACTATGGCTACACCTTC
CDR3aa: CASSPRTGRPHYGYTF

j_gene: TRBJ2-3
v_gene: TRBV12-3/TRBV12-4
d_gene: TRBD1
abundance: large
CDR3nt: TGTGCCAGCAGTTTAGTGGGCCAGGGGGTGTCAGATACGCAGTATTTT
CDR3aa: CASSLVGQGVSDTQYF

j_gene: TRBJ1-2
v_gene: TRBV20-1
d_gene: -
abundance: -
CDR3nt: TGCAGTGCCAAGCACAGGGACAACTATGGCTACACCTTC
CDR3aa: CSAKHRDNYGYTF

j_gene: TRBJ2-1
v_gene: TRBV4-1
d_gene: -
abundance: -
CDR3nt: TGCGCCAGCAGCCAAGGTGTTCTCACAGGCTTCTCCTACAATGAGCAGTTCTTC
CDR3aa: CASSQGVLTGFSYNEQFF